This is a list of T cell receptor beta chains from one sample in a study of T cell clonotyping in hematopoietic cell transplantation. The method was immunoSEQ multiplex PCR; TCRdb's version includes in-frame clones alone and lacks a portion of them. The sample contains about 4,600 clones, approximately 80% of which appear only once. The sequences come from peripheral blood mononuclear cells, collected 100 days after allogeneic stem cell transplant. These receptors originate from a female patient aged 50-60 years who had an allogeneic stem cell transplant from an unrelated donor, so the T cells may come from the graft donor. Some clones in this sample may be carry-over from other donors' samples. Each CDR3 is given with its conserved first and last residue. A D gene is named only where the DNA matches it firmly. Not every row has a clone size; where given, it reads once, few, many or a size class.

clone_size,j_call,d_call,v_call,cdr3_aa,cdr3_nt
NA,TRBJ2-5,NA,TRBV2,CASSEAGRQSQETQYF,TGTGCCAGCAGTGAAGCGGGTCGACAGAGCCAAGAGACCCAGTACTTC
NA,TRBJ2-7,NA,TRBV5-1,CASSLDSQTAMGSYEQYF,TGCGCCAGCAGCTTGGATTCCCAAACCGCCATGGGGTCCTACGAGCAGTACTTC
NA,TRBJ1-3,NA,TRBV7-3,CASSGTGTGNTIYF,TGTGCCAGCAGCGGCACAGGGACTGGAAACACCATATATTTT
NA,TRBJ1-2,NA,TRBV6-5,CASSFTDGNYGYTF,TGTGCCAGCAGTTTCACGGACGGGAACTATGGCTACACCTTC
NA,TRBJ1-1,NA,TRBV27,CASRGSYRNTEAFF,TGTGCCAGCCGGGGCTCTTACAGGAACACTGAAGCTTTCTTT
NA,TRBJ2-5,NA,TRBV9,CASSAPPTRGWQETQYF,TGTGCCAGCAGCGCGCCTCCCACTAGGGGGTGGCAAGAGACCCAGTACTTC
NA,TRBJ1-6,TRBD1,TRBV11-2,CASSGTGYPYNSPLHF,TGTGCCAGCAGCGGGACAGGGTACCCCTATAATTCACCCCTCCACTTT
NA,TRBJ1-1,NA,TRBV29-1,CSVVTEHTEAFF,TGCAGCGTTGTAACGGAGCACACTGAAGCTTTCTTT
few,TRBJ1-4,TRBD1,TRBV6-1,CASSEGRLGGEFLFF,TGTGCCAGCAGTGAGGGGAGGTTAGGGGGCGAATTCCTGTTTTTT
once,TRBJ1-2,TRBD1,TRBV29-1,CSVERGGGYTF,TGCAGCGTTGAAAGAGGGGGCGGCTACACCTTC
NA,TRBJ1-2,TRBD1,TRBV29-1,CSVVGVPGTGYGYTF,TGCAGCGTTGTAGGGGTCCCGGGGACAGGATATGGCTACACCTTC
NA,TRBJ2-3,TRBD2,TRBV5-4,CASSSIAGEPGGDTQYF,TGTGCCAGCAGCTCGATAGCGGGGGAGCCAGGGGGGGATACGCAGTATTTT
few,TRBJ1-1,NA,TRBV6-4,CASSVSPGNTEAFF,TGTGCCAGCAGTGTTAGTCCAGGAAACACTGAAGCTTTCTTT
NA,TRBJ1-2,TRBD1,TRBV7-8,CASSLGVTGARGYGYTF,TGTGCCAGCAGCTTAGGGGTGACAGGGGCCCGGGGGTATGGCTACACCTTC
NA,TRBJ2-7,TRBD2,TRBV5-1,CASRLAGGPWEQYF,TGCGCCAGCAGACTAGCGGGGGGGCCTTGGGAGCAGTACTTC
NA,TRBJ1-3,NA,TRBV6-5,CASSYSTVSGNTIYF,TGTGCCAGCAGTTATTCGACAGTCTCTGGAAACACCATATATTTT
once,TRBJ1-6,TRBD1,TRBV10-1,CASRGTGSTRESPLHF,TGCGCCAGCAGAGGGACAGGGTCTACTCGGGAGTCACCCCTCCACTTT
NA,TRBJ2-5,NA,TRBV13,CASSLTARRETQYF,TGTGCCAGCAGCTTAACGGCGCGGCGGGAGACCCAGTACTTC
NA,TRBJ1-5,NA,TRBV6-1,CASSEEWGDQPQHF,TGTGCCAGCAGTGAGGAATGGGGGGATCAGCCCCAGCATTTT
NA,TRBJ1-5,NA,TRBV6-5,CASSSGLGASPHF,TGTGCCAGCAGTTCCGGTTTGGGCGCTTCGCCGCATTTT
once,TRBJ1-5,NA,TRBV7-2,CASSFTGGDQPQHF,TGTGCCAGCAGCTTTACTGGGGGGGATCAGCCCCAGCATTTT
few,TRBJ1-5,NA,TRBV19,CASSISVSQPQHF,TGTGCCAGTAGTATATCGGTCAGCCAGCCCCAGCATTTT
NA,TRBJ1-6,TRBD1,TRBV7-2,CASSYGTGNSPLHF,TGTGCCAGCAGCTACGGGACAGGGAATTCACCCCTCCACTTT
NA,TRBJ2-7,TRBD1,TRBV30,CAWNLAEGQGKGEQYF,TGTGCCTGGAACCTCGCCGAGGGACAGGGGAAAGGAGAGCAGTACTTC
NA,TRBJ2-3,NA,TRBV7-9,CAEIRVSTDTQYF,TGTGCCGAAATTAGAGTGAGCACAGATACGCAGTATTTT
NA,TRBJ1-1,NA,TRBV19,CASRGSQAFF,TGTGCCAGCCGGGGGAGTCAAGCTTTCTTT
NA,TRBJ1-6,NA,TRBV7-2,CASSLREARDSPLHF,TGTGCCAGCAGCTTAAGGGAGGCCAGGGATTCACCCCTCCACTTT
NA,TRBJ2-7,NA,TRBV6-6,CASRNSGDRTYEQYF,TGTGCCAGCAGGAACAGCGGGGACAGGACCTACGAGCAGTACTTC
NA,TRBJ2-7,NA,TRBV6-1,CASSEIEESWGEQYF,TGTGCCAGCAGTGAAATAGAGGAATCTTGGGGCGAGCAGTACTTC
NA,TRBJ2-7,NA,TRBV5-1,CASSLVTGTEDHEQYF,TGCGCCAGCAGCCTGGTCACCGGGACGGAGGACCACGAGCAGTACTTC
few,TRBJ1-2,NA,TRBV5-1,CASSLGQVYGYTF,TGCGCCAGCAGCTTGGGACAGGTCTATGGCTACACCTTC
NA,TRBJ2-7,NA,TRBV5-1,CASSFTGPPYEQYF,TGCGCCAGCAGCTTTACAGGGCCCCCCTACGAGCAGTACTTC
NA,TRBJ2-7,TRBD2,TRBV2,CASKGVAGVYEQYF,TGTGCCAGCAAAGGGGTGGCGGGAGTCTACGAGCAGTACTTC
NA,TRBJ1-3,TRBD1,TRBV6-5,CASGTGGNTIYF,TGTGCCAGCGGGACAGGGGGAAACACCATATATTTT
NA,TRBJ2-3,TRBD2,TRBV11-2,CASSLFSGGGGTDTQYF,TGTGCCAGCAGCTTATTTTCCGGCGGGGGGGGCACAGATACGCAGTATTTT
few,TRBJ2-7,NA,TRBV10-3,CAIRPGTSYEQYF,TGTGCCATCCGACCCGGCACCTCCTACGAGCAGTACTTC
NA,TRBJ2-5,NA,TRBV5-4,CASSQTGGLDQETQYF,TGTGCCAGCAGTCAAACGGGGGGCCTGGACCAAGAGACCCAGTACTTC
NA,TRBJ1-1,NA,TRBV6-6,CASSSVMNTEAFF,TGTGCCAGCAGTTCCGTAATGAACACTGAAGCTTTCTTT
NA,TRBJ1-1,NA,TRBV29-1,CSASRGNTEAFF,TGCAGCGCCTCGAGGGGGAACACTGAAGCTTTCTTT
NA,TRBJ2-2,NA,TRBV2,CASKGSAGRNTGELFF,TGTGCCAGCAAAGGTTCCGCCGGCAGGAACACCGGGGAGCTGTTTTTT
NA,TRBJ1-1,NA,TRBV10-3,CAISEPGPGAEAFF,TGTGCCATCAGTGAGCCAGGTCCGGGCGCTGAAGCTTTCTTT
NA,TRBJ1-4,NA,TRBV4-1,CASSQDPDSVTEKLFF,TGCGCCAGCAGCCAAGATCCAGATTCTGTTACTGAAAAACTGTTTTTT
once,TRBJ1-1,NA,TRBV5-4,CASSPWTEHTEAFF,TGTGCCAGCAGCCCCTGGACTGAGCACACTGAAGCTTTCTTT
NA,TRBJ2-3,TRBD2,TRBV5-4,CASSPGLVSTDTQYF,TGTGCCAGCAGCCCCGGACTAGTGAGCACAGATACGCAGTATTTT
few,TRBJ1-1,NA,TRBV7-6,CASSLLSTVPGTEAFF,TGTGCCAGCAGCTTACTGTCGACCGTCCCGGGGACTGAAGCTTTCTTT
NA,TRBJ2-5,TRBD1,TRBV7-9,CASSLTGGGQETQYF,TGTGCCAGCAGTCTGACAGGGGGGGGTCAAGAGACCCAGTACTTC
NA,TRBJ2-7,NA,TRBV21-1,CASSKGEQYF,TGTGCCAGCAGCAAGGGCGAGCAGTACTTC
NA,TRBJ2-3,NA,TRBV6-4,CASSDSGTTQYF,TGTGCCAGCAGTGACTCAGGGACTACGCAGTATTTT
NA,TRBJ1-3,NA,TRBV5-1,CASTPGGLGNTIYF,TGCGCCAGCACCCCGGGGGGGCTAGGAAACACCATATATTTT
NA,TRBJ2-1,NA,TRBV11-2,CASSLVGFSYNEQFF,TGTGCCAGCAGCTTAGTAGGGTTCTCCTACAATGAGCAGTTCTTC
NA,TRBJ1-2,NA,TRBV11-2,CASSQWGASTDGYTF,TGTGCCAGCAGCCAGTGGGGGGCCTCCACGGATGGCTACACCTTC
NA,TRBJ1-2,TRBD1,TRBV9,CASSAGQGGHYGYTF,TGTGCCAGCAGCGCCGGACAGGGGGGACACTATGGCTACACCTTC
few,TRBJ2-3,NA,TRBV4-1,CASSPKSADTQYF,TGCGCCAGCAGCCCCAAGAGCGCAGATACGCAGTATTTT
NA,TRBJ2-3,TRBD2,TRBV7-3,CASSLKRGATDTQYF,TGTGCCAGCAGCTTAAAGCGGGGAGCCACAGATACGCAGTATTTT
NA,TRBJ2-3,NA,TRBV29-1,CSVGAGITDTQYF,TGCAGCGTTGGCGCAGGGATCACAGATACGCAGTATTTT
NA,TRBJ2-7,NA,TRBV11-2,CASSLWGASEQYF,TGTGCCAGCAGCCTCTGGGGGGCGTCCGAGCAGTACTTC
NA,TRBJ1-2,NA,TRBV19,CASKKEGIYGYTF,TGTGCCAGTAAAAAGGAGGGCATCTATGGCTACACCTTC
NA,TRBJ1-3,NA,TRBV5-1,CASSPTTTSGNTIYF,TGCGCCAGCAGCCCTACCACCACCTCTGGAAACACCATATATTTT
once,TRBJ2-7,NA,TRBV5-8,CASSPRPLSADEQYF,TGTGCCAGCAGCCCTCGGCCCCTCTCCGCGGACGAGCAGTACTTC